This paragraph reports one TCR beta chain. Its target is not known. Germline-derived CDR1 and CDR2 are LGHNA and YSLEER. The CDR3 runs 16 residues. This sample stems from a study of T cells expressing NK-cell markers. Across the study: HCMV seropositivity marked most of the eight sequenced donors; one was seronegative.

cDNA encoding TCR beta was synthesized via 5'RACE template switching incorporating UMIs. No DNA is given; TCRdb re-called the 5' RACE reads and lists each CDR3 protein once. The sample table includes 140,000 or so distinct CDR3 sequences. General study findings and limits: These clonotypes, the leaders elsewhere, also led the CD3+CD56-NKG2C+ fraction in a handful of donors.

The source is a young man in good health. V is TRBV4-3 and J is TRBJ2-7; TCRdb's D call, TRBD2, is unchecked because there is no DNA. Sample: blood T cells: a sorted CD56 or NKG2C T cell subset, CD4+ or CD8+ T cells, or bulk PBMC T cells (not recorded which). CDR3 region: CASSQDRQGLGGEQYF.